This TCR beta chain was retrieved from a study of blood T cell repertoires in COVID-19. Sequencing was performed with immunoSEQ multiplex PCR; in TCRdb, only in-frame clones are kept and a portion is missing. The data hold approximately 78,000 clones, with 70% to 90% observed a single time. Germline CDR1 and CDR2: SGHNT and YYREEE (reference sequence). This CDR3 has 15 amino acids. V gave up 4 bases and J gave up 3 bases; unmatched junction bases: 4. The sequencing input was peripheral blood. This chain connects TRBV5-4 to TRBJ1-4; TRBD1 aligns across 9 bases. This TCR was recovered from a man aged 45-60 years with acute or convalescent COVID-19. The chain's CDR3 is CASSTGGAANEKLFF. Here the CDR3 DNA reads TGTGCCAGCAGCACAGGGGGCGCGGCTAATGAAAAACTGTTTTTT.